These 25 T cell receptor beta chains originate from one sample sequenced in a study of tumor-infiltrating lymphocytes in primary liver carcinoma. From about 490 ng of total RNA, TCR beta-specific cDNA was reverse-transcribed using a constant-region primer. What produced the TCR beta libraries was three nested multiplex PCR rounds using slightly modified ARM-PCR. Amplification in the first two PCR rounds was performed using TRBV1-TRBV30 forward primers and a C-beta reverse primer for about 10 cycles each. MiXCR, applied by TCRdb to the multiplex PCR reads, yields one record per CDR3 protein. Among over 75,000 distinct CDR3 sequences listed, approximately 72% were seen once. DNA and RNA were both co-extracted from approximately 20-30 mg of bulk tissue that had not been sorted. The specimen was tumor-adjacent normal liver tissue. The receptor source for this set is a man in his forties with primary liver carcinoma and hepatitis B virus infection.

A note on this clonotype: A read error may account for a junction end that differs from germline. The chain joins TRBV5-4 to TRBJ2-6; unclear D gene. Germline V CDR1 and CDR2: SGHNT, YYREEE (reference sequence). The CDR3 sequence is 14 residues long. This CDR3 reads CANSSDAGANVLTF. The CDR3, as DNA: TGTGCCAACAGCTCTGACGCTGGGGCCAACGTCCTGACTTTC.

This CDR3 reads CASRVGGTGQPQHF. In DNA, the CDR3 is TGTGCCAGCAGAGTGGGAGGGACGGGACAGCCCCAGCATTTT. The V call is TRBV2, the J call TRBJ1-5; weak D call: TRBD1 (5 bases). From germline, CDR1 is SNHLY and CDR2 FYNNEI. V was pared by 6 bases and J by 7 bases, with 16 bases between. This CDR3 is built from 14 residues.

In the case of this clonotype: The junction differs from germline at one of its ends, possibly a read error. The CDR3 loop is CVSSLREAGGEQYF. The CDR3 DNA reads as TGTGTCAGCAGTTTACGGGAGGCGGGGGGCGAGCAGTACTTC. The chain joins TRBV12-3 or TRBV12-4 to TRBJ2-7; 8 bases are shared with TRBD2. This CDR3 contains 14 residues.

This clonotype was detected a few times. A much larger clone differs by one base, so this may be a read error. V is TRBV12-3 or TRBV12-4 and J is TRBJ2-1, with D perhaps TRBD1 or TRBD2 (5 bases each). The CDR3 consists of 14 residues. V was cut by 11 bases and J by 4 bases, with 18 bases left in between. Here the CDR3 reads CAGTLGTAYNEQFF. The CDR3 nucleotides read TGTGCCGGCACCCTAGGGACGGCGTACAATGAGCAGTTCTTC.

In its sample, this clonotype was seen many times. The rearrangement links TRBV7-9 to TRBJ1-1; D might be TRBD1 (5 bases). The CDR3 spans 13 residues. V shed 3 bases and J shed 7 bases, with 12 bases lying between them. The V gene's germline CDR1 is SEHNR and CDR2 FQNEAQ (reference sequence). As DNA, the CDR3 is TGTGCCAGCAGCTTGGGCCCTGGGGGTGAAGCTTTCTTT. Its protein product is CASSLGPGGEAFF.

With respect to this clonotype: Here the CDR3 omits its conserved ending phenylalanine or tryptophan, so a read error is the likely source. The V call is TRBV5-5, the J call TRBJ1-6; the D is unclear. V lost 4 bases and J 8 bases, leaving 10 bases between the germline ends. Germline lookup yields CDR1 SGHKS and CDR2 YYEKEE (reference sequence). There are 13 residues in the CDR3. The CDR3 here is CASSPGPDSPLHS. CDR3 coding DNA: TGTGCCAGCAGCCCTGGACCTGATTCACCCCTCCACTCT.

In this sample, this clonotype turned up many times. This chain joins TRBV6-6 and TRBJ2-7; the match to TRBD1 covers 8 bases. The V gene's germline CDR1 is MNHNY and CDR2 SVGAGI (reference sequence). With V trimmed by 6 bases and J by 0 bases, 4 bases remained unmatched. The length of the CDR3 is 14 residues. CDR3 region: CASSHGQGSYEQYF. The CDR3 region has the DNA TGTGCCAGCAGCCACGGACAGGGCTCCTACGAGCAGTACTTC.

A word on this clonotype: A much larger clone differs from this one at a single base, so this may be a read error. The chain employs TRBV7-9 and TRBJ2-5; the D is unclear. The germline CDR1 and CDR2 sequences are SEHNR and FQNEAQ (reference sequence). This CDR3 has 13 amino acids. The DNA of the CDR3 is TGTGCCAGCATCTTACCGCCAAAAGAGACCCAGTACTTC. Translating gives CASILPPKETQYF.

The gene calls are TRBV12-3 or TRBV12-4 and TRBJ2-2; D not resolved. The CDR3 loop spans 12 amino acids. Trimming left V 6 bases short and J 6 bases short, with 8 bases between. Here the CDR3 DNA reads TGTGCCAGCAGCCTCGGTTCCGGGGAGCTGTTTTTT. Translation: CASSLGSGELFF.

Turning to this clonotype: A much larger clone differs by one base, so this may be a read error. This chain joins TRBV12-3 or TRBV12-4 and TRBJ2-2, with 7 bases that match TRBD2. With 2 bases clipped from V and 9 bases from J, the junction kept 6 bases outside the gene matches. The CDR3 runs 14 residues. This chain's CDR3 is CASSLMGLTWELFF. CDR3 coding DNA: TGTGCCAGCAGTTTAATGGGACTAACCTGGGAGCTGTTTTTT.

This clonotype was found a few times. This could be a read error, since a much larger clone is one nucleotide away. The chain has TRBV6-1 and TRBJ2-7; 7 bases are shared with TRBD1. This CDR3 contains 15 residues. V was clipped by 3 bases and J by 5 bases; unmatched bases: 10. Germline V gene data show CDR1 as MNHNS and CDR2 as SASEGT. The CDR3 sequence: CASSDLIGGYDEQYF. CDR3 coding DNA: TGTGCCAGCAGTGATTTGATAGGGGGCTACGACGAGCAGTACTTC.

The rearrangement joins TRBV12-3 or TRBV12-4 to TRBJ2-7; 11 bases agree with TRBD2. This CDR3 is 15 amino acids long. V was pared by 2 bases and J by 11 bases, with 11 bases of the junction left unmatched. The CDR3 loop reads CASSLSTSGMYEEYF. The CDR3 region has the DNA TGTGCCAGCAGTTTATCGACTAGCGGGATGTATGAGGAGTACTTC.

This clonotype was seen a single time. One end of the junction does not line up with germline, which may come from a read error. The V and J genes are TRBV29-1 and TRBJ2-2; possibly TRBD2 for D (5 bases). The germline V gene has CDR1 SQVTM and CDR2 ANQGSEA. CDR3 size: 12 residues. The CDR3 DNA sequence: TGTAGCGATGAATCACGGGGCGGGGAGCTGTTTTTT. Protein: CSDESRGGELFF.

Points on this clonotype: A much larger clone differs by one base, so this may be a read error. This chain joins TRBV14 and TRBJ1-1, with D possibly being TRBD1 (6 bases). The CDR3 sequence is 12 residues long. Per the germline V gene, CDR1 is SGHDN and CDR2 is FVKESK. In DNA form, the CDR3 reads TGTACCAGCAGCTCAACAGGGTCTGAAGCTTTCTTT. Amino acid sequence: CTSSSTGSEAFF. Full variable domain (remainder filled in from reference TRBV14 and TRBJ1-1): EAGVTQFPSHSVIEKGQTVTLRCDPISGHDNLYWYRRVMGKEIKFLLHFVKESKQDESGMPNNRFLAERTGGTYSTLKVQPAELEDSGVYFCTSSSTGSEAFFGQGTRLTVV.

For this clonotype: One end of the junction fails to match germline, which may point to a read error. The rearrangement uses TRBV6-5 and TRBJ2-6, with 8 nucleotides matching TRBD1. CDR1 is MNHEY and CDR2 is SVGAGI in the germline V gene. The CDR3 is 18 residues long. The CDR3 DNA reads TGTGCCAGCAGTCTTTGGACAGGGATGAAAGCTGGGGCCAACGTCCCAATTTTC. It translates to CASSLWTGMKAGANVPIF.

The V call is TRBV29-1, the J call TRBJ2-3; no definite D call. V lost 4 bases, J lost 9 bases, and 8 bases lay in between. Germline lookup yields CDR1 SQVTM and CDR2 ANQGSEA. CDR3 length: 10 amino acids. The CDR3 protein is CSVVHHTQYF. CDR3 DNA: TGCAGCGTTGTTCATCACACGCAGTATTTT.

The chain couples TRBV6-6 to TRBJ2-5; 7 bases align to TRBD2. CDR1 is MNHNY and CDR2 is SVGAGI in the germline V gene (reference sequence). V trimming: 5 bases; J trimming: 7 bases; junction bases outside the gene matches: 16. The CDR3 runs 16 residues. In DNA, the CDR3 is TGTGCCAGCAGTGGCAAGACTAGCATGAGTTTAGGGACCCAGTACTTC. Encoded protein: CASSGKTSMSLGTQYF.

As concerns this clonotype: The missing conserved phenylalanine or tryptophan at the end of this CDR3 makes a read error likely. The V and J genes are TRBV6-5 and TRBJ2-6, with 8 bases aligning to TRBD1. CDR1 is MNHEY, CDR2 SVGAGI, per germline. Trimming removed 5 bases from V and 2 bases from J; junction bases left unmatched: 11. There are 18 residues in the CDR3. CDR3 residues: CASSHWTGMKAGANVLTS. Written as DNA, the CDR3 is TGTGCCAGCAGTCATTGGACAGGGATGAAGGCTGGGGCCAACGTCCTGACTTCC.

This rearrangement joins TRBV29-1 to TRBJ2-7; D is unclear. Germline-derived CDR1 and CDR2 are SQVTM and ANQGSEA. With 6 bases removed from V and 3 bases from J, the gap between germline ends came to 15 bases. The CDR3 has 13 amino acids. DNA for the CDR3: TGCAGCGTCTCCGCCGGTACAAACTACGAGCAGTACTTC. Protein sequence: CSVSAGTNYEQYF.

Only one count was recorded for this clonotype. The CDR3 sequence: CASSGGHTGHYEQFF. The DNA for the CDR3 is TGTGCCAGTAGTGGGGGACACACAGGGCATTATGAGCAGTTCTTC. The gene calls are TRBV6-6 and TRBJ2-1, with TRBD1 as a possible D gene (6 bases). The germline gives CDR1 MNHNY, CDR2 SVGAGI (reference sequence). CDR3 length equals 15 residues. V was cut by 9 bases and J by 8 bases, with 23 bases left in between.

In its sample, this clonotype ranks as medium-sized. The chain recombines TRBV11-2 with TRBJ2-3; D is uncertain. The germline gives CDR1 SGHAT, CDR2 FQNNGV. This CDR3 has 12 amino acids. V gave up 0 bases and J gave up 2 bases, with 0 bases separating them. The CDR3 sequence: CASSLDTDTQYF. CDR3 in DNA: TGTGCCAGCAGCTTAGACACAGATACGCAGTATTTT.

Ten or more counts support this clonotype. The chain employs TRBV11-2 and TRBJ2-1; a weak D match, TRBD2 (6 bases). This CDR3 has 16 amino acids. CDR1 and CDR2 from the germline V gene are SGHAT and FQNNGV. Trimming shortened V by 4 bases and J by 7 bases, and 20 bases separated the two germline ends. The CDR3 sequence: CASSSRTTGARNEQFF. The CDR3, as DNA: TGTGCCAGCAGCTCCCGCACAACGGGAGCTCGAAATGAGCAGTTCTTC.

In regard to this clonotype: This may stem from a read error, because a much larger clone lies one nucleotide away. The chain combines TRBV10-2 with TRBJ2-7; unclear D gene. Germline lookup yields CDR1 WSHSY and CDR2 SAAADI. This CDR3 is built from 13 residues. Trimming shortened V by 8 bases and J by 0 bases, and 11 bases separated the two germline ends. CDR3 sequence reads: CASGAGYSYEQYF. The DNA for the CDR3 is TGCGCCAGCGGTGCCGGGTACTCCTACGAGCAGTACTTC.

By its share, this clonotype is medium-sized (0.01 to 0.1%). V gene TRBV29-1 combines with J gene TRBJ1-2, with D hard to call. This CDR3 contains 13 residues. Looked up from germline, CDR1 is SQVTM and CDR2 is ANQGSEA. Trimming took 1 base from V and 7 from J, leaving 13 bases between them. The chain's CDR3 is CSVEAPGVGGYTF. The CDR3 DNA reads as TGCAGCGTTGAAGCACCAGGAGTTGGTGGCTACACCTTC. The variable domain in full, with the rest retrieved from reference TRBV29-1 and TRBJ1-2, is SAVISQKPSRDICQRGTSLTIQCQVDSQVTMMFWYRQQPGQSLTLIATANQGSEATYESGFVIDKFPISRPNLTFSTLTVSNMSPEDSSIYLCSVEAPGVGGYTFGSGTRLTVV.

This clonotype was seen repeatedly, ten times or more. This chain connects TRBV6-2 or TRBV6-3 to TRBJ2-3, with 8 positions matching TRBD1. The length of the CDR3 is 15 residues. Germline-derived CDR1 and CDR2 are MNHEY and SVGEGT. Losses at the gene ends were 0 bases for V and 3 bases for J; bases not matched to a gene: 2. As DNA, the CDR3 is TGTGCCAGCAGTTACTCTTACAGGGGGACAGATACGCAGTATTTT. Translating gives CASSYSYRGTDTQYF.